This TCR beta chain was recorded in a study of molecular identifiers for immune sequencing clone quantification. TCRdb recomputed calls from the PCR reads with MiXCR, one row per CDR3 protein. The sample records about 640,000 distinct CDR3 sequences, just under 20% being singletons. This clonotype was seen repeatedly, ten times or more. This CDR3 has 13 amino acids. Trimming left V 10 bases short and J 1 base short, with 14 bases between. CDR1 is MDHEN, CDR2 SYDVKM, per germline. The gene calls are TRBV28 and TRBJ2-7; no clear D gene. The specimen was naive CD8+ T cells from blood, with Jurkat cell RNA spiked in. Documented subset: FACS-sorted CD8+CD4-CCR7+CD45RA+ naive T cells. The source is a human donor in good health. Some libraries in this study had Jurkat cell RNA spiked in. In DNA form, the CDR3 reads TGTGCCATAGGCCCTTCTTATTCCTACGAGCAGTACTTC. Translation gives CAIGPSYSYEQYF.